These 18 T cell receptor beta chains were all obtained from the same sample, sequenced in a study of regulatory T cells in long-lasting Graves disease. Indicated time point: newly diagnosed GD, antithyroid drugs for less than 3 months. From PBMCs, RNA was extracted and then used to make the TCR library. Construction of the TCR beta libraries employed iRepertoire HTBI primers in conjunction with Arm-PCR of CDR3 regions. TCRdb re-called the multiplex PCR reads through MiXCR, storing one row per CDR3 protein. The sample lists around 480,000 distinct CDR3 sequences; about a sixth were seen once. A further study also used this sample, focusing on T cells in Graves' hyperthyroidism and ophthalmopathy.

The sample was peripheral blood mononuclear cells (PBMCs), taken at new diagnosis, from a patient treated with antithyroid drugs. The receptor source for this set is a man aged 35 to 55 with Graves disease.

For this clonotype: A far more abundant clone sits one base away, making this likely a read error. Here the CDR3 omits its conserved ending phenylalanine or tryptophan, so a read error is the likely source. The J gene is TRBJ2-1, the V gene TRBV7-2, with D unresolved. The CDR3 has 14 residues. Trimming shortened V by 5 bases and J by 1 base, and 9 bases separated the two germline ends. Per the germline V gene, CDR1 is SGHTA and CDR2 is FQGNSA. DNA for the CDR3: TGTGCCAGCAGCACCGGGTCATCCTACAATGAGCAGTTCCTC. The encoded protein is CASSTGSSYNEQFL.

In its sample, this clonotype was seen many times. The chain recombines TRBV3-1 with TRBJ2-7, with 10 bases identical to TRBD1. There are 14 residues in the CDR3. The V gene's germline CDR1 is LGHDT and CDR2 YNNKEL (reference sequence). V lost 7 bases to trimming and J lost 1 base; unmatched junction nucleotides: 4. This chain's CDR3 is CASTRTGGSYEQYF. CDR3 bases: TGTGCCAGCACCCGGACAGGGGGATCCTACGAGCAGTACTTC.

This clonotype has a count of ten or more. J is TRBJ1-1 and V is TRBV12-3 or TRBV12-4; TRBD1 agrees at 8 bases. The CDR3 extends over 15 amino acids. Trimming removed 6 bases from V and 1 base from J; junction bases left unmatched: 7. DNA for the CDR3: TGTGCCAGCAGCAGAGACCAGGGGGCGAACACTGAAGCTTTCTTT. Translation gives CASSRDQGANTEAFF.

This clonotype was picked up many times. The genes are TRBV24-1 and TRBJ2-1; weak D call: TRBD2 (6 bases). V was cut by 5 bases and J by 2 bases, with 6 bases left in between. The CDR3 contains 13 residues. The germline CDR1 and CDR2 sequences are KGHDR and SFDVKD. The CDR3: CATSAGAYNEQFF. In nucleotides, the CDR3 is TGTGCCACCAGTGCGGGGGCCTACAATGAGCAGTTCTTC.

On this clonotype itself: Being one base from a much bigger clone, this may be a read error. The genes are TRBV6-1 and TRBJ2-1; TRBD2 matches 15 bases. Germline CDR1 and CDR2: MNHNS and SASEGT. The V gene end was trimmed by 7 bases and the J gene end by 8 bases; junction bases not matched to a gene: 24. The CDR3 is 21 residues long. The CDR3: CASTTFPIAGTSGRYDDEQFF. The DNA for the CDR3 is TGTGCCAGCACCACCTTCCCCATCGCCGGGACTAGCGGGAGGTACGACGATGAGCAGTTCTTC.

A few counts support this clonotype. The chain couples TRBV12-3 or TRBV12-4 to TRBJ2-3, with D unresolved. The CDR3 has 21 amino acids. The V and J ends lost 3 bases and 0 bases respectively, with 28 bases between them. The CDR3 region is CASSFRTLAELRSTSTDTQYF. CDR3 DNA sequence: TGTGCCAGCAGTTTTAGGACCCTGGCCGAACTCCGGTCCACTAGCACAGATACGCAGTATTTT.

This chain joins TRBV7-9 and TRBJ2-1; D is uncertain. Germline CDR1 SEHNR, CDR2 FQNEAQ (reference sequence). The CDR3 runs to 12 residues. Trimming took 5 bases from V and 7 from J, leaving 9 bases between them. CDR3 sequence (DNA): TGTGCCAGCAGCGTAAACGGGAATGAGCAGTTCTTC. It codes for CASSVNGNEQFF.

The genes are TRBV5-1 and TRBJ1-2; TRBD1 is a possible D gene (5 bases). CDR1 is SGHRS and CDR2 is YFSETQ in the germline V gene. V lost 0 bases and J lost 4, with 7 bases in between. This CDR3 region has 13 residues. The CDR3 DNA is TGCGCCAGCAGCTTGGGGGGCCTCTATGGCTACACCTTC. It encodes CASSLGGLYGYTF. Based on the CDR3 plus reference TRBV5-1 and TRBJ1-2, the full variable domain is KAGVTQTPRYLIKTRGQQVTLSCSPISGHRSVSWYQQTPGQGLQFLFEYFSETQRNKGNFPGRFSGRQFSNSRSEMNVSTLELGDSALYLCASSLGGLYGYTFGSGTRLTVV.

This clonotype was observed at least ten times. V is TRBV9 and J is TRBJ2-3, with unresolved D. The CDR3 spans 14 residues. V dropped 4 bases and J dropped 2 bases, with 11 bases sitting between them. Per germline, CDR1 SGDLS and CDR2 YYNGEE. The CDR3 nucleotides are TGTGCCAGCAGCCGAAGGCCGGACACAGATACGCAGTATTTT. Translation: CASSRRPDTDTQYF. Based on the CDR3 plus reference TRBV9 and TRBJ2-3, the full variable domain is DSGVTQTPKHLITATGQRVTLRCSPRSGDLSVYWYQQSLDQGLQFLIQYYNGEERAKGNILERFSAQQFPDLHSELNLSSLELGDSALYFCASSRRPDTDTQYFGPGTRLTVL.

The chain combines TRBV20-1 with TRBJ2-7; D is unresolved. Trimming left V 6 bases short and J 6 bases short, with 12 bases between. CDR3 length: 11 amino acids. The germline V gene has CDR1 DFQATT and CDR2 SNEGSKA (reference sequence). CDR3 bases: TGCAGTGCCCCGAGATTTTCCGAGCAGTACTTC. Its translation: CSAPRFSEQYF.

This clonotype was counted ten times or more. CDR3 sequence: CSAILPAASTDTQYF. CDR3 nucleotide sequence: TGCAGTGCTATTCTTCCCGCAGCTAGCACAGATACGCAGTATTTT. This sequence joins TRBV20-1 and TRBJ2-3; unclear D gene. The CDR3 sequence is 15 residues long. Germline CDR1 DFQATT, CDR2 SNEGSKA (reference sequence). With 4 bases removed from V and 0 bases from J, the gap between germline ends came to 14 bases.

This clonotype turned up a few times. This CDR3 reads CSLGQGSGETQYF. The CDR3, as DNA: TGCAGCTTAGGACAGGGGTCGGGAGAGACCCAGTACTTC. The chain is built from TRBV29-1 and TRBJ2-5; TRBD1 matches 9 bases. CDR1 is SQVTM, CDR2 ANQGSEA, per germline. The V and J ends lost 8 bases and 4 bases, in that order; junction bases with no gene match: 8. The CDR3 is made up of 13 amino acids.

This clonotype appeared many times. The chain couples TRBV12-3 or TRBV12-4 to TRBJ2-3; 10 positions agree with TRBD2. The CDR3 is 17 residues long. V shed 4 bases and J 1 base; nucleotides not matched to a gene: 8. CDR3 coding DNA: TGTGCCAGCAGTTGGTTGTTGGGGACTAGCGGCACAGATACGCAGTATTTT. Translated, it gives CASSWLLGTSGTDTQYF.

This clonotype occurred a few times. The rearrangement links TRBV9 to TRBJ2-7; TRBD2 matches 8 bases. Germline V gene sequence: CDR1 SGDLS, CDR2 YYNGEE. The V gene end was trimmed by 1 base and the J gene end by 6 bases; junction bases not matched to a gene: 6. This CDR3 contains 14 residues. The CDR3 loop reads CASSVTGGSPEQYF. The CDR3 nucleotides are TGTGCCAGCAGCGTAACGGGAGGGTCCCCCGAGCAGTACTTC.

In the case of this clonotype: Possible read error: a much larger clone is one base away. V and J are TRBV6-2 or TRBV6-3 and TRBJ2-7, with D unresolved. The V gene's germline CDR1 is MNHEY and CDR2 SVGEGT. The ends were cut back, 6 bases at V and 4 bases at J, with 16 bases in the middle. This CDR3 has 14 residues. This chain's CDR3 is CASSRRGPGYEQYF. The CDR3 nucleotides read TGTGCCAGCAGCCGACGCGGTCCAGGTTACGAGCAGTACTTC.

This clonotype was seen only a few times. The V and J genes are TRBV3-1 and TRBJ1-5; D ambiguous. Trimming removed 0 bases from V and 11 bases from J, with 17 bases in between. Germline CDR1 is LGHDT and CDR2 is YNNKEL (reference sequence). The CDR3 contains 15 residues. CDR3 bases: TGTGCCAGCAGCCAAGATAGCAGAGCAAATCAAGCCCAGCATTTT. This encodes CASSQDSRANQAQHF.

This clonotype was observed at least ten times. The chain carries TRBV6-1 and TRBJ2-7, with D perhaps TRBD1 (7 bases). Germline-derived CDR1 and CDR2 are MNHNS and SASEGT. The CDR3 is 14 amino acids. Trimming took 6 bases from V and 6 from J, leaving 18 bases between them. The CDR3 region is CASRYQGDLGEQYF. As DNA, the CDR3 is TGTGCCAGCAGATATCAGGGGGACTTGGGCGAGCAGTACTTC.

This clonotype was counted many times. This rearrangement joins TRBV6-1 to TRBJ1-6; possibly TRBD1 for D (6 bases). Trimming took 6 bases from V and 9 from J, leaving 9 bases between them. The length of the CDR3 is 12 residues. Germline assignment: CDR1 MNHNS and CDR2 SASEGT. Written as DNA, the CDR3 is TGTGCCAGCAGACAGGGAGGTTCACCCCTCCACTTT. Protein product: CASRQGGSPLHF.